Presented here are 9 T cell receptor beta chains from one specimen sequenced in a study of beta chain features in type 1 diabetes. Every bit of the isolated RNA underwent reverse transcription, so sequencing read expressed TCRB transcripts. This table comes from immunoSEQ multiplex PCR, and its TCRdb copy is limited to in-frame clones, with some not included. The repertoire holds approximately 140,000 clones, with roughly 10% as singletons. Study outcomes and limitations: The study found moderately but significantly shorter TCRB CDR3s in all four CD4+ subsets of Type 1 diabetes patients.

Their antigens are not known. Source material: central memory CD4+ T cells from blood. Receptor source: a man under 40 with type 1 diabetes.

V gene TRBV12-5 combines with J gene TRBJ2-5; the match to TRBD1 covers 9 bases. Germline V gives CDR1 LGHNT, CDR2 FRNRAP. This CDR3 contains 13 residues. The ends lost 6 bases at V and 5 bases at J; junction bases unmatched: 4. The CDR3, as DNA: TGTGCTAGTGGGTCTGGACAGGGGGAGACCCAGTACTTC. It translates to CASGSGQGETQYF.

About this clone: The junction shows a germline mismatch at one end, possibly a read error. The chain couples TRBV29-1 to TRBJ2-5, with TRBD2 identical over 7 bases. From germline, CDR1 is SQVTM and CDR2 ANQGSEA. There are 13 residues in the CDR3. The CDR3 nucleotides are TGCAGCGTTGAAGACAGGGCGGGAGAGACCCGGTACTTC. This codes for CSVEDRAGETRYF. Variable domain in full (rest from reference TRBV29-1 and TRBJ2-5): SAVISQKPSRDICQRGTSLTIQCQVDSQVTMMFWYRQQPGQSLTLIATANQGSEATYESGFVIDKFPISRPNLTFSTLTVSNMSPEDSSIYLCSVEDRAGETRYFGPGTRLLVL.

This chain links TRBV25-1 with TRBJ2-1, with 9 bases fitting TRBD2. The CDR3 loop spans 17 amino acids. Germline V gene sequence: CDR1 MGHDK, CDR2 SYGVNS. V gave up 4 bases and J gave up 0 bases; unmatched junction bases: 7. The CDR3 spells CASSGGPSGASYNEQFF. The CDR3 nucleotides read TGTGCCAGCAGTGGAGGCCCTAGCGGGGCCTCCTACAATGAGCAGTTCTTC.

The DNA of the CDR3 is TGTGCCAGCAGCTGGGGGCCTTGGGACGGAAGTTACGAGCAGTACTTC. It translates to CASSWGPWDGSYEQYF. The J gene is TRBJ2-7, the V gene TRBV7-2; the D gene is possibly TRBD1 (6 bases). CDR3 length equals 16 residues. The germline V and J ends were trimmed by 4 bases and 4 bases, with 20 bases remaining between them. Per the germline V gene, CDR1 is SGHTA and CDR2 is FQGNSA.

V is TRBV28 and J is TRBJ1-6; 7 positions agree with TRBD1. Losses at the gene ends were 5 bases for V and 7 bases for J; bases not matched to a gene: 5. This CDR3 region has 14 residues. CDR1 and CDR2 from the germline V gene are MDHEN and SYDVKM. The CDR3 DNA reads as TGTGCCAGCAGTATCGGGACAGCAAATTCACCCCTCCACTTT. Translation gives CASSIGTANSPLHF.

CDR3 DNA: TGTGCCAGCAGCGACAGGGGATTAGAGGCTTTCTTT. Protein product: CASSDRGLEAFF. The chain employs TRBV5-6 and TRBJ1-1, with 8 bases that match TRBD1. CDR1 SGHDT and CDR2 YYEEEE come from the germline V gene. V dropped 4 bases and J dropped 11; count of bases not matched to a gene: 7. CDR3 length: 12 residues.

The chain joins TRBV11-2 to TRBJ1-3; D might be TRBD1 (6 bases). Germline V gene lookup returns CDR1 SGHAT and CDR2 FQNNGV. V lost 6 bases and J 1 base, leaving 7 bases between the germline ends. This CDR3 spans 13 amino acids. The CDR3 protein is CASRGASGNTIYF. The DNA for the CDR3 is TGTGCCAGCAGGGGGGCGTCTGGAAACACCATATATTTT.

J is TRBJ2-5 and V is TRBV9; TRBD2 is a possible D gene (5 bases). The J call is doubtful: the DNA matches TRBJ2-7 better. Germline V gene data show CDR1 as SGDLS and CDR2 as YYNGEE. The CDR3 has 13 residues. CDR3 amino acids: CASSVEGASEQYF. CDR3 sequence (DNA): TGTGCCAGCAGCGTAGAGGGAGCTAGCGAGCAGTACTTC.

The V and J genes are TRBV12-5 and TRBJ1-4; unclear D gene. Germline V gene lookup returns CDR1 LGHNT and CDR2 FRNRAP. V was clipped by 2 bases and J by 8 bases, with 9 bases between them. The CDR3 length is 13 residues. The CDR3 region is CASGLWSGEKLFF. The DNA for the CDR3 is TGTGCTAGTGGTTTGTGGTCAGGCGAAAAACTGTTTTTT.